This is a list of T cell receptor beta chains from one sample in a study of blood T cells in healthy people across ages. One entry per CDR3 protein, called by TCRdb with MiXCR from the 5' RACE reads. The profile shows about 1,500,000 distinct CDR3 sequences, roughly 27% of them singletons. Sequencing input: blood. The receptors here all came from a woman in her twenties or thirties in good health. The CDR3 runs from the conserved cysteine through the conserved F or W. Each record gives: J gene, D gene, clone size, V gene, CDR3 DNA, CDR3 protein. A D gene is named only where the DNA matches it firmly. The listing skips clone size in some rows; elsewhere it reads once, few, many or a size class.

TRBJ2-7,TRBD2,few,TRBV6-2/TRBV6-3,TGTGCCAGCAGTTACTCGATCCTAGCGGGCCCCTACGAGCAGTACTTC,CASSYSILAGPYEQYF
TRBJ2-3,.,many,TRBV3-1,TGTGCCAGCCTCCTCCGCGGTACAGATACGCAGTATTTT,CASLLRGTDTQYF
TRBJ2-7,TRBD2,.,TRBV5-1,TGCGCCAGCAGTCACTCGAGGGAGGGGCCAACCTACGAGCAGTACTTC,CASSHSREGPTYEQYF
TRBJ2-5,TRBD2,.,TRBV20-1,TGCAGTGCTTACTCTAGCGGGGGGCAGACCCAGTACTTC,CSAYSSGGQTQYF
TRBJ2-3,.,many,TRBV6-6,TGTGCCAGCACCTACGGGGCCGACACAGGGATCACAGATACGCAGTATTTT,CASTYGADTGITDTQYF
TRBJ1-2,TRBD1,.,TRBV2,TGTGCCACCTACCAGTTCGGCACAGGGGCGCTTGGCTACACCTTC,CATYQFGTGALGYTF
TRBJ2-5,.,many,TRBV6-2/TRBV6-3,TGTGCCAGCAGTCCAGAGTGGCGGGAGACCCAGTACTTC,CASSPEWRETQYF
TRBJ2-5,TRBD2,few,TRBV24-1,TGTGTCACCCATTGGACTAGCGGGACCCAAGAGACCCAGTACTTC,CVTHWTSGTQETQYF
TRBJ2-3,TRBD1,few,TRBV12-3/TRBV12-4,TGTGCCAGCAGTCGAATTGGGACAGGGGGCGAAGGGGATACGCAGTATTTT,CASSRIGTGGEGDTQYF
TRBJ1-2,.,few,TRBV29-1,TGCAGCGTTGAGGGTTTCGGGGAGGCGAAGGGCTACACCTTC,CSVEGFGEAKGYTF
TRBJ1-6,.,few,TRBV12-3/TRBV12-4,TGTGCCAGCAGCCACGAGGGCCTTTCACCCCTCCACTTT,CASSHEGLSPLHF